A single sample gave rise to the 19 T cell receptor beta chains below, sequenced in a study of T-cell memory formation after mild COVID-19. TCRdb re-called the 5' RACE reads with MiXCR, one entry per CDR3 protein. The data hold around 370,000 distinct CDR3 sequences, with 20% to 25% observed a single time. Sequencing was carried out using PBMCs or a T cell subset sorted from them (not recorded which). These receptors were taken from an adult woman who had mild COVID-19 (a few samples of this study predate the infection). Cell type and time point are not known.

The CDR3 protein is CASSLSPLKTDTQYF. For the CDR3, the DNA is TGTGCCAGCAGCTTATCCCCGCTGAAAACAGATACGCAGTATTTT. The rearrangement joins TRBV7-3 to TRBJ2-3, with D unclear. CDR1 SGHTA and CDR2 FQGTGA come from the germline V gene. The CDR3 loop spans 15 amino acids. Trimming left V 2 bases short and J 3 bases short, with 12 bases between. Supplemented by reference TRBV7-3 and TRBJ2-3, the full variable domain reads GAGVSQTPSNKVTEKGKYVELRCDPISGHTALYWYRQSLGQGPEFLIYFQGTGAADDSGLPNDRFFAVRPEGSVSTLKIQRTERGDSAVYLCASSLSPLKTDTQYFGPGTRLTVL.

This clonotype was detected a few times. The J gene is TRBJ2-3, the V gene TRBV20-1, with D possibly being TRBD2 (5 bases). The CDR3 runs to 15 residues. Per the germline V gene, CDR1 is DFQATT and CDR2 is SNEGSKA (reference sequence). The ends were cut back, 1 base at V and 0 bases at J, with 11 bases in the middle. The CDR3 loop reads CSARVGARSTDTQYF. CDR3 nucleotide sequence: TGCAGTGCTAGAGTGGGAGCGCGCAGCACAGATACGCAGTATTTT.

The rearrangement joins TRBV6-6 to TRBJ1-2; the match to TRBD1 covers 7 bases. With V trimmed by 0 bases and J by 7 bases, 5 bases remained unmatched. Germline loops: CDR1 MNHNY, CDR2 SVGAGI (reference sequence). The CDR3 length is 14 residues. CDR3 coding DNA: TGTGCCAGCAGTTACTCGACAGGGATGGTTGGCTACACCTTC. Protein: CASSYSTGMVGYTF.

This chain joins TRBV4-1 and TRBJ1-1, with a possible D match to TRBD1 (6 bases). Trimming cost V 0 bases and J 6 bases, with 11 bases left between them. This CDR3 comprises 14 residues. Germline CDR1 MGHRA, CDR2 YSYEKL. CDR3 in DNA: TGCGCCAGCAGCCAAGATATCGGGGGCCCTGAAGCTTTCTTT. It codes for CASSQDIGGPEAFF.

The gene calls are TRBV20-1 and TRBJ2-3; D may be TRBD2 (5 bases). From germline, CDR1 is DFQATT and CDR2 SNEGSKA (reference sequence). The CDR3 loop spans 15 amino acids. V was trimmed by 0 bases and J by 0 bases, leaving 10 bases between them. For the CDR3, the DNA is TGCAGTGCTAGAGAAGCTAGCTACAGCACAGATACGCAGTATTTT. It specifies CSAREASYSTDTQYF.

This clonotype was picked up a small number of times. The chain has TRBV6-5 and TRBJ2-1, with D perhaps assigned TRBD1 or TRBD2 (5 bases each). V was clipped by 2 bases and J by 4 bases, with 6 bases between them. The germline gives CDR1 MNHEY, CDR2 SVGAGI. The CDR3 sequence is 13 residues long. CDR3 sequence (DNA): TGTGCCAGCAGTTACGGGGGATACAATGAGCAGTTCTTC. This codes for CASSYGGYNEQFF.

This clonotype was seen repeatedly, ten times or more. CDR3: CASSRGQNEQFF. The CDR3 DNA sequence: TGCGCCAGCAGCAGGGGGCAAAATGAGCAGTTCTTC. V and J are TRBV5-1 and TRBJ2-1; TRBD1 matches 7 bases. The V segment lost 4 bases and the J segment 7 bases; nucleotides outside the gene matches: 2. This CDR3 spans 12 amino acids. Germline CDR1 and CDR2: SGHRS and YFSETQ.

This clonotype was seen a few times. Written as DNA, the CDR3 is TGTGCCAGCAGCTTACGACAGGGTATAGATACGCAGTATTTT. This encodes CASSLRQGIDTQYF. The J gene is TRBJ2-3, the V gene TRBV7-2; 7 bases align to TRBD1. With V trimmed by 2 bases and J by 5 bases, 4 bases remained unmatched. Germline CDR1 SGHTA, CDR2 FQGNSA. This CDR3 region has 14 residues.

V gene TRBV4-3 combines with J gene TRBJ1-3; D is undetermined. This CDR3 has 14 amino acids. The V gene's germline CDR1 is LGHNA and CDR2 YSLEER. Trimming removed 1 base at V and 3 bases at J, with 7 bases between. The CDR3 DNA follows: TGCGCCAGCAGCCAAGGTTTGGATGGAAACACCATATATTTT. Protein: CASSQGLDGNTIYF.

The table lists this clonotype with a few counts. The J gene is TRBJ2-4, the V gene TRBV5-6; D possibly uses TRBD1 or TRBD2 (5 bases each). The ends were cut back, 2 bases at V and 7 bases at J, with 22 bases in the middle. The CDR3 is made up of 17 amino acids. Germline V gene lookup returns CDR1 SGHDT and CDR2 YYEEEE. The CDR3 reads CASSFGVSGTTLNIQYF. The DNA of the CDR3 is TGTGCCAGCAGCTTTGGGGTCTCCGGGACGACTCTCAACATTCAGTACTTC.

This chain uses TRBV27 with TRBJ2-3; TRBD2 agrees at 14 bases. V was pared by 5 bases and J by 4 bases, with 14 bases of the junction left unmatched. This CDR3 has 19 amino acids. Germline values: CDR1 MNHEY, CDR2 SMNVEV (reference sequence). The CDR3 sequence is CASSLLGLAGESFADTQYF. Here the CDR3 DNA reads TGTGCCAGCAGTCTACTGGGACTAGCGGGAGAGAGTTTCGCAGATACGCAGTATTTT.

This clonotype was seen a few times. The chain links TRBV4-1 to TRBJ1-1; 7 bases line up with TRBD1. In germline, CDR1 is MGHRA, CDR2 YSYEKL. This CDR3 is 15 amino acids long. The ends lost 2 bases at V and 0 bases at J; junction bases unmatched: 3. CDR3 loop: CASSQTGTVNTEAFF. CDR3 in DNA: TGCGCCAGCAGCCAAACCGGGACAGTGAACACTGAAGCTTTCTTT.

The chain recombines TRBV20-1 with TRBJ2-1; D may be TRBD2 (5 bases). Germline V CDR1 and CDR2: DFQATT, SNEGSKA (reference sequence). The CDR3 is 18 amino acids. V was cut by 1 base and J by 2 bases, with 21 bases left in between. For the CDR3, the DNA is TGCAGTGCTAGAGCGAGGTCCCGGACCAGCGGCCCCTACAATGAGCAGTTCTTC. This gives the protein CSARARSRTSGPYNEQFF.

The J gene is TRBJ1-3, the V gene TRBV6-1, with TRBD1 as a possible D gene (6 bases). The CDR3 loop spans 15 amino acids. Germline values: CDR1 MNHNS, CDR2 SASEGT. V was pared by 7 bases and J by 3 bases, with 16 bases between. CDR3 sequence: CASMIPGGFGNTIYF. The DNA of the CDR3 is TGTGCCAGCATGATCCCGGGGGGCTTTGGAAACACCATATATTTT.

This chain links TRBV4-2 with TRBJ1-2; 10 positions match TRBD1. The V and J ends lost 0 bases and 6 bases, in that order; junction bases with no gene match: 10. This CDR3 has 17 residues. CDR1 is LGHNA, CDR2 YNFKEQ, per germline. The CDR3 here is CASSQDNPRQGAHGYTF. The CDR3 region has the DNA TGTGCCAGCAGCCAAGATAATCCGAGACAGGGGGCTCATGGCTACACCTTC.

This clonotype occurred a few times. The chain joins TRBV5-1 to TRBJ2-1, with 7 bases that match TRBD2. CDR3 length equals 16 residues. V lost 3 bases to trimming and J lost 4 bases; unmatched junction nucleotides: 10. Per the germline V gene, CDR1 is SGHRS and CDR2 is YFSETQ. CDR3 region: CASSSQTSRLYNEQFF. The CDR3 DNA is TGCGCCAGCAGCTCGCAGACTAGCCGCCTATACAATGAGCAGTTCTTC.

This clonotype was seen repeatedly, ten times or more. The CDR3 bases are TGCAGTGCAACCCCCCCCGGGACTAGCGCGGGATACACAGATACGCAGTATTTT. This codes for CSATPPGTSAGYTDTQYF. The chain uses TRBV20-1 and TRBJ2-3; 10 nucleotides match TRBD2. CDR3 length: 18 amino acids. Germline V CDR1 and CDR2: DFQATT, SNEGSKA (reference sequence). With 6 bases clipped from V and 2 bases from J, the junction kept 17 bases outside the gene matches.

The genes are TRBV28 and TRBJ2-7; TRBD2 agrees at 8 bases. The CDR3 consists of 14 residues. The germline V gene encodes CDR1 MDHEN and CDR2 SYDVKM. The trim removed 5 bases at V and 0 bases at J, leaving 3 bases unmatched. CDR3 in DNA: TGTGCCAGCAGTATAGCGGGGTCCTCCTACGAGCAGTACTTC. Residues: CASSIAGSSYEQYF.

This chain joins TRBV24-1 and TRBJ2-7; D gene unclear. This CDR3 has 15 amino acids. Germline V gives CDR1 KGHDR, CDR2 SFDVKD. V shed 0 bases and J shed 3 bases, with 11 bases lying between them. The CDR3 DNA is TGTGCCACCAGTGATTTGGGGGATTTGGTCTACGAGCAGTACTTC. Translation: CATSDLGDLVYEQYF.